Listed here are 21 T cell receptor beta chains from one sample, sequenced in a study of T cells after posttransplantation cyclophosphamide. Assay: immunoSEQ multiplex PCR; the TCRdb copy retains only in-frame clones and omits some. Among about 28,000 clones, 80% to 90% were seen once, and the ten largest hold roughly 3.5%. The sample taken for sequencing was PBMCs. Source of these receptors: a man in his fifties.

The chain combines TRBV5-4 with TRBJ2-7; unclear D gene. The V end lost 0 bases, the J end lost 3 bases, and 4 bases lay between the germline ends. The CDR3 has 12 amino acids. In germline, CDR1 is SGHNT, CDR2 YYREEE (reference sequence). CDR3 in amino acids: CASSLDGYEQYF. The CDR3 DNA sequence: TGTGCCAGCAGCTTGGACGGCTACGAGCAGTACTTC. Based on the CDR3 plus reference TRBV5-4 and TRBJ2-7, the full variable domain is ETGVTQSPTHLIKTRGQQVTLRCSSQSGHNTVSWYQQALGQGPQFIFQYYREEENGRGNFPPRFSGLQFPNYSSELNVNALELDDSALYLCASSLDGYEQYFGPGTRLTVT.

The rearrangement links TRBV5-6 to TRBJ2-1; TRBD1 matches 7 bases. Germline values: CDR1 SGHDT, CDR2 YYEEEE. CDR3 length: 16 amino acids. J lost 4 bases, V lost 0 bases, and 7 bases had no gene match. The CDR3: CASSLEGGSFYNEQFF. The CDR3 DNA sequence: TGTGCCAGCAGCTTGGAAGGGGGCAGCTTTTACAATGAGCAGTTCTTC.

This chain connects TRBV6-5 to TRBJ2-1; the match to TRBD2 covers 8 bases. The germline gives CDR1 MNHEY, CDR2 SVGAGI. CDR3 length: 11 residues. V lost 7 bases, J lost 10 bases, and 3 bases stayed unmatched. The CDR3 nucleotides are TGTGCCAGCACCACGGGGGGGGAGCAGTTCTTC. This gives the protein CASTTGGEQFF.

The V and J genes are TRBV6-1 and TRBJ2-3; TRBD2 is a possible D gene (6 bases). Deletions cut 3 bases from V and 2 bases from J, with 9 bases between. The CDR3 has 14 residues. Germline loops: CDR1 MNHNS, CDR2 SASEGT. The CDR3 DNA reads TGTGCCAGCAGTGACGCACTAGCCACAGATACGCAGTATTTT. It yields the protein CASSDALATDTQYF.

Comment on this clone: Other nucleotide sequences in the sample specify the same CDR3. The V gene is TRBV5-4, the J gene TRBJ1-5; D remains ambiguous. The V end lost 0 bases, the J end lost 0 bases, and 4 bases lay between the germline ends. This CDR3 has 14 amino acids. Germline V gene data show CDR1 as SGHNT and CDR2 as YYREEE (reference sequence). Written as DNA, the CDR3 is TGTGCCAGCAGCTTGGGAGGTAGCAATCAGCCCCAGCATTTT. It specifies CASSLGGSNQPQHF.

The rearrangement joins TRBV4-1 to TRBJ2-1; 8 bases are a match to TRBD2. V lost 4 bases to trimming and J lost 15 bases; unmatched junction nucleotides: 11. CDR3 length equals 13 residues. The germline V gene encodes CDR1 MGHRA and CDR2 YSYEKL. CDR3 sequence (DNA): TGCGCCAGCAGCCGCCAAGAAGGGACTAGTCGGTTCTTC. Its protein is CASSRQEGTSRFF.

This chain joins TRBV7-9 and TRBJ2-7; D unclear. CDR1 and CDR2 from the germline V gene are SEHNR and FQNEAQ (reference sequence). The ends were cut back, 4 bases at V and 2 bases at J, with 9 bases in the middle. The CDR3 loop spans 13 amino acids. The DNA for the CDR3 is TGTGCCAGCAGCTCCCTATTGGCCTACGAGCAGTACTTC. Protein: CASSSLLAYEQYF.

The CDR3 sequence: CASTGNHDEQFF. CDR3 nucleotide sequence: TGTGCCAGCACAGGGAACCACGATGAGCAGTTCTTC. The chain employs TRBV19 and TRBJ2-1; TRBD1 might be the D (6 bases). V dropped 9 bases and J dropped 8 bases, with 14 bases sitting between them. This CDR3 has 12 amino acids. Per germline, CDR1 LNHDA and CDR2 SQIVND (reference sequence).

The chain is built from TRBV9 and TRBJ1-5; D remains unclear. Deletions cut 0 bases from V and 3 bases from J, with 10 bases between. In germline, CDR1 is SGDLS, CDR2 YYNGEE. The length of the CDR3 is 15 residues. CDR3 region: CASSVAGFPNQPQHF. As DNA, the CDR3 is TGTGCCAGCAGCGTAGCGGGGTTTCCCAATCAGCCCCAGCATTTT.

V gene TRBV7-9 combines with J gene TRBJ2-7; a weak D match, TRBD1 (6 bases). This CDR3 comprises 15 residues. From germline, CDR1 is SEHNR and CDR2 FQNEAQ (reference sequence). Deletions cut 5 bases from V and 0 bases from J, with 14 bases between. CDR3 DNA: TGTGCCAGCAGCCCTATACAGGGATTCTCCTACGAGCAGTACTTC. This gives the protein CASSPIQGFSYEQYF.

The table lists this clone with a count of one. The rearrangement links TRBV30 to TRBJ2-7; no reliable D call. V shed 1 base and J shed 6 bases, with 7 bases lying between them. Germline V CDR1 and CDR2: GTSNPN, SVGIG (reference sequence). The length of the CDR3 is 11 residues. CDR3 region: CAWSALSEQYF. CDR3 sequence (DNA): TGTGCCTGGAGTGCCCTTTCCGAGCAGTACTTC.

The chain carries TRBV25-1 and TRBJ1-2, with D perhaps matching TRBD1 (6 bases). The V end lost 2 bases, the J end lost 4 bases, and 20 bases lay between the germline ends. The germline V gene has CDR1 MGHDK and CDR2 SYGVNS. CDR3 length equals 17 residues. The DNA of the CDR3 is TGTGCCAGCAGTGAAGGATCACAGGGTATAGGGAGCTATGGCTACACCTTC. It translates to CASSEGSQGIGSYGYTF.

CDR3 DNA: TGTGCCACCAGCAGAGATCGGACTATAAATGAAAAACTGTTTTTT. It codes for CATSRDRTINEKLFF. The chain carries TRBV15 and TRBJ1-4; D uncertain. The V gene lost 0 bases and the J gene lost 5 bases, with 10 bases spanning the gap. The CDR3 contains 15 residues. In germline, CDR1 is LNHNV, CDR2 YYDKDF (reference sequence).

V usage is TRBV5-1 and J usage is TRBJ2-5, with TRBD1 identical over 9 bases. The V gene end was trimmed by 3 bases and the J gene end by 3 bases; junction bases not matched to a gene: 0. This CDR3 is 13 amino acids long. The germline CDR1 and CDR2 sequences are SGHRS and YFSETQ. The CDR3 region is CASSWTGEETQYF. CDR3 coding DNA: TGCGCCAGCAGCTGGACAGGGGAAGAGACCCAGTACTTC.

The chain carries TRBV7-3 and TRBJ2-3; no clear D. There are 13 residues in the CDR3. Per germline, CDR1 SGHTA and CDR2 FQGTGA. Deletions cut 1 base from V and 5 bases from J, with 7 bases between. The CDR3 sequence is CASSLIPGDTQYF. CDR3 nucleotides: TGTGCCAGCAGCTTAATCCCCGGAGATACGCAGTATTTT.

This chain connects TRBV7-6 to TRBJ2-2; 9 nucleotides line up with TRBD1. The germline gives CDR1 SGHVS, CDR2 FNYEAQ. V gave up 3 bases and J gave up 4 bases; unmatched junction bases: 6. CDR3 length equals 16 residues. CDR3 residues: CASSFGGQGSTGELFF. CDR3 in DNA: TGTGCCAGCAGCTTTGGAGGACAGGGGAGCACCGGGGAGCTGTTTTTT.

The rearrangement links TRBV5-1 to TRBJ1-2, with 9 bases lining up with TRBD1. The germline CDR1 and CDR2 sequences are SGHRS and YFSETQ. This CDR3 comprises 14 residues. The ends lost 4 bases at V and 3 bases at J; junction bases unmatched: 4. The CDR3: CASSHTGGDYGYTF. The CDR3 nucleotides are TGCGCCAGCAGCCATACAGGGGGCGACTATGGCTACACCTTC.

The chain joins TRBV28 to TRBJ2-7, with 10 bases fitting TRBD1. V lost 4 bases to trimming and J lost 0 bases; unmatched junction nucleotides: 6. The CDR3 contains 16 residues. Germline V gene sequence: CDR1 MDHEN, CDR2 SYDVKM. For the CDR3, the DNA is TGTGCCAGCAGTTCACCCCGGGACAGGGGCTCCTACGAGCAGTACTTC. It encodes CASSSPRDRGSYEQYF.

The chain combines TRBV7-2 with TRBJ1-2; 7 bases fit TRBD1. The CDR3 sequence is 13 residues long. J was trimmed by 9 bases and V by 1 base; bases with no gene match: 5. CDR1 and CDR2 from the germline V gene are SGHTA and FQGNSA. The CDR3 DNA sequence: TGTGCCAGCAGCTTAGAAAGGACAGGCAGCTACACCTTC. Its translation is CASSLERTGSYTF. Based on the CDR3 plus reference TRBV7-2 and TRBJ1-2, the full variable domain is GAGVSQSPSNKVTEKGKDVELRCDPISGHTALYWYRQSLGQGLEFLIYFQGNSAPDKSGLPSDRFSAERTGGSVSTLTIQRTQQEDSAVYLCASSLERTGSYTFGSGTRLTVV.

Of note for this clone: The DNA is left out, because the CDR3 cannot be placed on it with certainty; the CDR3 is given as TCRdb lists it. The V call is TRBV29-1, the J call TRBJ1-1; the table gives TRBD1 as D, unverified against the DNA. Germline assignment: CDR1 SQVTM and CDR2 ANQGSEA. The CDR3 region is 13 residues in length, termini included. CDR3 sequence reads: CSVFWQMNTEAFF.

The V gene is TRBV2, the J gene TRBJ2-7; unclear D gene. This CDR3 contains 11 residues. Trimming took 3 bases from V and 10 from J, leaving 10 bases between them. In germline, CDR1 is SNHLY, CDR2 FYNNEI. The DNA of the CDR3 is TGTGCCAGCAGTGACCGGGTTCCCCAGTACTTC. As protein: CASSDRVPQYF.